This paragraph reports one T cell receptor (beta chain). Its antigen is unknown. The protocol was immunoSEQ multiplex PCR, while the TCRdb copy is restricted to in-frame clones and leaves out a portion. The sample shows approximately 1.4 million clones, 95% to 99% of them seen only once. The CDR3 runs 15 residues. V lost 4 bases to trimming and J lost 6 bases; unmatched junction nucleotides: 7. Germline CDR1 SNHLY, CDR2 FYNNEI. The sample belongs to a study of shared clonotypes between healthy human individuals. The healthy adult donors were HIV-negative and reported no recent acute infections or vaccinations. Partitioning of CD4+ cells yielded a CD45RA+ naive subset and a CD45RA-negative memory subset. Study-wide results and limits: Donor clonotype sharing was expected to depend on sequencing depth. Lower generation probabilities were found for non-shared clonotypes than for those shared by all four donors.

V usage is TRBV2 and J usage is TRBJ1-5; 9 bases fit TRBD1. Sequencing was done on a sample of naive CD4+ T cells sorted from blood. Documented subset: CD45RA+ positively selected. This receptor was taken from a young man in good health. CDR3 DNA: TGTGCCAGCAGTGCCGGGACAGGGAGGATTCAGCCCCAGCATTTT. This codes for CASSAGTGRIQPQHF.